This passage covers 9 T cell receptor beta chains from one sample sequenced in a study of response to subunit inactivated influenza vaccine. MiXCR, applied by TCRdb to the RT-PCR reads, yields one record per CDR3 protein. This repertoire shows about 570,000 distinct CDR3 sequences, about 11% found once; its top ten account for 8% to 13%. This sample also belongs to another study, concerning T cells expressing NK-cell markers. In that study: The authors generated TCR beta cDNA through 5'RACE template switching with UMIs.

The specimen comprised PBMCs from blood, sampled on the day of vaccination. These receptors were obtained from a man in his fifties or sixties who received an inactivated influenza vaccine.

This clonotype was observed many times. The chain uses TRBV18 and TRBJ2-7; 10 bases align to TRBD1. The CDR3 is 15 residues long. Germline CDR1 KGHSH, CDR2 LQKENI. The V segment lost 3 bases and the J segment 2 bases; nucleotides outside the gene matches: 4. CDR3 sequence reads: CASSPIGQGAYEQYF. For the CDR3, the DNA is TGTGCCAGCTCACCCATTGGACAGGGGGCCTACGAGCAGTACTTC.

This clonotype was observed a few times. The rearrangement joins TRBV2 to TRBJ2-3; D is possibly TRBD1 or TRBD2 (5 bases each). The CDR3 has 14 amino acids. Per germline, CDR1 SNHLY and CDR2 FYNNEI. With 9 bases removed from V and 1 base from J, the gap between germline ends came to 14 bases. The CDR3 DNA is TGTGCCAGTCTTCTCCGGGGCGGCACAGATACGCAGTATTTT. This translates into CASLLRGGTDTQYF.

A few counts support this clonotype. The chain's CDR3 is CASSQGLAGVPPNEQFF. CDR3 coding DNA: TGTGCCAGCAGCCAAGGACTAGCGGGGGTGCCGCCCAATGAGCAGTTCTTC. J is TRBJ2-1 and V is TRBV14; 12 bases map to TRBD2. The J segment lost 6 bases and the V segment lost 1 base, leaving 7 bases of the junction unmatched. In germline, CDR1 is SGHDN, CDR2 FVKESK. CDR3 size: 17 residues.

The CDR3 sequence: CASSYSTTGVGNTIYF. The CDR3 coding sequence is TGTGCCAGCAGTTACTCGACCACGGGGGTTGGAAACACCATATATTTT. The chain employs TRBV6-5 and TRBJ1-3; TRBD1 might be the D (5 bases). Germline CDR1 and CDR2: MNHEY and SVGAGI. The CDR3 has 16 residues. Between the trimmed V and J ends, which lost 0 bases and 3 bases, there was a span of 12 bases.

This clonotype was counted only a few times. The J gene is TRBJ1-1, the V gene TRBV19; D gene uncertain. Trimming pared 7 bases from V and 0 bases from J, leaving 15 bases between. This CDR3 contains 15 residues. Germline CDR1 is LNHDA and CDR2 is SQIVND (reference sequence). The CDR3 DNA is TGTGCCAGTAAAATTAGACACCTCATGAACACTGAAGCTTTCTTT. Translated: CASKIRHLMNTEAFF.

This sequence joins TRBV6-1 and TRBJ2-2, with TRBD2 identical over 8 bases. V dropped 7 bases and J dropped 5; count of bases not matched to a gene: 9. Germline-derived CDR1 and CDR2 are MNHNS and SASEGT. The CDR3 totals 15 residues. In DNA form, the CDR3 reads TGTGCCAGCAAACCCAGCGGGGGCCCAACCGGGGAGCTGTTTTTT. It yields the protein CASKPSGGPTGELFF.

A few counts support this clonotype. The chain combines TRBV29-1 with TRBJ1-5; D possibly corresponds to TRBD1 (5 bases). Per germline, CDR1 SQVTM and CDR2 ANQGSEA. V dropped 4 bases and J dropped 0 bases, with 7 bases sitting between them. The CDR3 loop spans 13 amino acids. The CDR3 region has the DNA TGCAGCGTTGGTCAGGGTAGCAATCAGCCCCAGCATTTT. Residues: CSVGQGSNQPQHF.

The table lists this clonotype with a few counts. V is TRBV4-3 and J is TRBJ2-2; D is unclear. This CDR3 is 14 amino acids long. The V and J ends lost 0 bases and 6 bases respectively, with 8 bases between them. CDR1 is LGHNA and CDR2 is YSLEER in the germline V gene. CDR3 region: CASSQDSRSGELFF. CDR3 coding DNA: TGCGCCAGCAGCCAAGATTCTCGGTCCGGGGAGCTGTTTTTT.

V and J are TRBV7-9 and TRBJ2-7; the D is unclear. Germline V lookup: CDR1 SEHNR, CDR2 FQNEAQ (reference sequence). The V end was cut by 5 bases, the J end by 0 bases, with 14 bases between. CDR3 length: 15 amino acids. The CDR3 reads CASSPPDKSSYEQYF. As DNA, the CDR3 is TGTGCCAGCAGCCCACCCGACAAGAGCTCCTACGAGCAGTACTTC.